This T cell receptor beta chain was captured in a study of Graves' ophthalmopathy and Graves' hyperthyroidism. This clonotype was observed at least ten times. No antigen is known for it. Investigators amplified TCR beta CDR3 regions from RNA transcripts. Second-round multiplex PCR came after a first-round RT-PCR that employed HTBI primers. TCRdb called the multiplex PCR reads again in MiXCR, with one record for every CDR3 protein. The table has about 1.2 million distinct CDR3 sequences, about 35% seen once. General observations from the study: The model predicted ophthalmopathy progression with 70.59% sensitivity and around 72% specificity.

Hyperthyroidism was new, under 2 months, in patients aged 18 to 65. Serum thyroxine and TRAb, along with clinical symptoms, thyroid ultrasound and orbital computed tomography, were what diagnosis relied on. CDR3 length equals 16 residues. CDR1 ENHRY and CDR2 SYGVKD come from the germline V gene. Trimming took off 2 bases at V and 0 bases at J, with 11 bases between the two ends. The V gene is TRBV10-3, the J gene TRBJ1-3; no clear D. The sequence was collected from an adult man with Graves' hyperthyroidism. The sample comprised peripheral blood or thyroid tissue (not recorded which). In DNA, the CDR3 is TGTGCCATCAGTGAGGTCGACTGGATCTCTGGAAACACCATATATTTT. It codes for CAISEVDWISGNTIYF.